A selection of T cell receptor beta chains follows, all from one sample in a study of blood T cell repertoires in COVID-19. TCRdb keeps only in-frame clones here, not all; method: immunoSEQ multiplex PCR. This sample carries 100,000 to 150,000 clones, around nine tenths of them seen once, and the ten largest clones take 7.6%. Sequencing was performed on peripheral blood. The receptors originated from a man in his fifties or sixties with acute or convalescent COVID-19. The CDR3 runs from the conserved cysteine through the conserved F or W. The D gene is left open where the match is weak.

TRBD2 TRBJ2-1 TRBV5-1 TGCGCCAGCAGCCTCAGACTAGCGGGAGTGAATGAGCAGTTCTTC CASSLRLAGVNEQFF
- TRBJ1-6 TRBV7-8 TGTGCCAGCAGCTTAAGCCATGCTGGGAGCTCCTATAATTCACCCCTCCACTTT CASSLSHAGSSYNSPLHF
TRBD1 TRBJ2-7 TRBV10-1 TGCGCCAGCAGTCCATCGGACAGGGGCCTCGGGCAGTACTTC CASSPSDRGLGQYF
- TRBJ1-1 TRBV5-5 TGTGCCAGCAGCTTGTCAACAGGTGGTATGAACACTGAAGCTTTCTTT CASSLSTGGMNTEAFF
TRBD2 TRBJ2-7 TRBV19 TGTGCCAGTAGTATAAATAGCGGGAGTTCCTACGAGCAGTACTTC CASSINSGSSYEQYF
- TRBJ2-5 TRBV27 TGTGCCAGCAGTTCCCTAGGGACTGCTCAAGAGACCCAGTACTTC CASSSLGTAQETQYF
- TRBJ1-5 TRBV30 TGTGCCTGGAGCCAAAACAATCAGCCCCAGCATTTT CAWSQNNQPQHF
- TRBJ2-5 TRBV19 TGTGCCAGTAGTAACCTGAGGTGGGAGACCCAGTACTTC CASSNLRWETQYF
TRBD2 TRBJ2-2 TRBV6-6 TGTGCCAGCAGTGGGGGACTAGCGGTTGGACCCGGGGAGCTGTTTTTT CASSGGLAVGPGELFF
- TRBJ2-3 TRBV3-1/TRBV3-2 TGTGCCAGCAGCCATCGTACTAGTTTGAGCACAGATACGCAGTATTTT CASSHRTSLSTDTQYF
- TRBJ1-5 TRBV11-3 TGTGCCAAGCCAGGGAAGCCCCAGCATTTT CAKPGKPQHF
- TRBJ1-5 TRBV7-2 TGTGCCAGCAGCCTAGTAGGGACTAATCAGCCCCAGCATTTT CASSLVGTNQPQHF